This T cell receptor (beta chain) was captured in a study of blood T cells in healthy people across ages. The CDR3 totals 15 residues. Trimming removed 7 bases from V and 6 bases from J; junction bases left unmatched: 10. The germline V gene encodes CDR1 MNHNS and CDR2 SASEGT. The second PCR ran about 7 to 12 cycles with a sample-barcoded 5' primer and J-beta primers. TCRdb re-analysed the 5' RACE reads in MiXCR, keeping a single row per CDR3 protein. The table records about 2 million distinct CDR3 sequences, around 50% of them present only once. This clonotype was observed a few times. The antigen is not known. Study-wide findings and caveats: Not knowing donor CMV status may have confounded expanded clonotype changes. Getting older went along with TCR beta diversity per million T cells dropping roughly linearly. Reliance upon unsorted PBMCs precluded definitive naive versus antigen-experienced comparison.

There were healthy Caucasian individuals from Russia, aged roughly 6 to 100, serving as donors. The sequenced sample consisted of blood. The J gene is TRBJ2-1, the V gene TRBV6-1, with 9 bases fitting TRBD1. The clonotype originates from a woman aged 35 to 49 in good health. The CDR3 sequence is CASNMDRGRFNEQFF. The CDR3 nucleotides are TGTGCCAGCAATATGGACAGGGGCAGGTTCAATGAGCAGTTCTTC.